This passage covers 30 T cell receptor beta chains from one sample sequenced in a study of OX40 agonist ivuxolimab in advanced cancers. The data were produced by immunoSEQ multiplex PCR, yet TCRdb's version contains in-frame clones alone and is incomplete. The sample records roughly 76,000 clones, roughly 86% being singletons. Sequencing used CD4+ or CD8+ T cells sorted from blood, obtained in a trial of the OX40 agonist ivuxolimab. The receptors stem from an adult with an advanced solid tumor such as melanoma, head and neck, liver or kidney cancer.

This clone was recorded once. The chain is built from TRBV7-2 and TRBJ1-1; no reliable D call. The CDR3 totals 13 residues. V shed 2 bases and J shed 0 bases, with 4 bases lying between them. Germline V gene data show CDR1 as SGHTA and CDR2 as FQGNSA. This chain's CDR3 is CASSLRMNTEAFF. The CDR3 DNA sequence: TGTGCCAGCAGCTTACGGATGAACACTGAAGCTTTCTTT. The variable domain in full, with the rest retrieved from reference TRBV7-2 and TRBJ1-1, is GAGVSQSPSNKVTEKGKDVELRCDPISGHTALYWYRQSLGQGLEFLIYFQGNSAPDKSGLPSDRFSAERTGGSVSTLTIQRTQQEDSAVYLCASSLRMNTEAFFGQGTRLTVV.

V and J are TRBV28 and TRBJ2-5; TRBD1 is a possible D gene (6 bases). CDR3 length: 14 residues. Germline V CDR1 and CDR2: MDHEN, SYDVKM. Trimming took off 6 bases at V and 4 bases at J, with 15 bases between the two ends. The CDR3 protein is CASSPLGRGETQYF. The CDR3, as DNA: TGTGCCAGCAGCCCCCTGGGCAGGGGAGAGACCCAGTACTTC.

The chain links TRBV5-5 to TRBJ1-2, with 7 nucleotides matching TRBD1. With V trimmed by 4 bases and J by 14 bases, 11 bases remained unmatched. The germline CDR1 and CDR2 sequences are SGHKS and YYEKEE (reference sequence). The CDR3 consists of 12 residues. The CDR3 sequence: CASSQLLRGRTF. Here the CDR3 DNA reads TGTGCCAGCAGCCAACTACTGAGGGGGCGGACCTTC. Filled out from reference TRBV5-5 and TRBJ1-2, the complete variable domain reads DAGVTQSPTHLIKTRGQQVTLRCSPISGHKSVSWYQQVLGQGPQFIFQYYEKEERGRGNFPDRFSARQFPNYSSELNVNALLLGDSALYLCASSQLLRGRTFGSGTRLTVV.

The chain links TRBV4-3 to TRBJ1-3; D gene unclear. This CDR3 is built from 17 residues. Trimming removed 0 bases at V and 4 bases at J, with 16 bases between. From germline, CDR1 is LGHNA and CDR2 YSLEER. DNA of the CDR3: TGCGCCAGCAGCCAAGATTTTACACCGAATAACGGAAACACCATATATTTT. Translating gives CASSQDFTPNNGNTIYF.

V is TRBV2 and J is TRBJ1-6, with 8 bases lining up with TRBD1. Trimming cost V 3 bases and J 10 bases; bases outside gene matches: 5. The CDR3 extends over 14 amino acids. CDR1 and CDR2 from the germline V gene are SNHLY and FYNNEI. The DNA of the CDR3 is TGTGCCAGCAGTGACCGACAGGGGCGATCACCCCTCCACTTT. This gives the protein CASSDRQGRSPLHF.

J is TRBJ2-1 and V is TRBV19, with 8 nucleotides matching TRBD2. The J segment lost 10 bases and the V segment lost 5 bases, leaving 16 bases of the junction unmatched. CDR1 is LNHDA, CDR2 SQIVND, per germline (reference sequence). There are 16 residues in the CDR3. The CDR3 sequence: CASSPNLGGAVEEQFF. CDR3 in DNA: TGTGCCAGTAGTCCAAACCTCGGGGGGGCCGTAGAAGAGCAGTTCTTC.

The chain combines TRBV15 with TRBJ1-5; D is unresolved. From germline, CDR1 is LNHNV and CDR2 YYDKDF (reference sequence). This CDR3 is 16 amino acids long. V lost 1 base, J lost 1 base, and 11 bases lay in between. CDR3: CATSRGVSSSNQPQHF. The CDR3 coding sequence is TGTGCCACCAGCAGAGGGGTTTCTAGCAGCAATCAGCCCCAGCATTTT.

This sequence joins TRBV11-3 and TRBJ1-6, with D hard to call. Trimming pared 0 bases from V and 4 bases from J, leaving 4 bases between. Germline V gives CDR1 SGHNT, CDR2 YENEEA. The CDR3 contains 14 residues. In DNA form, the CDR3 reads TGTGCCAGCAGCTTAGAAGGGTATAATTCACCCCTCCACTTT. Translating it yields CASSLEGYNSPLHF.

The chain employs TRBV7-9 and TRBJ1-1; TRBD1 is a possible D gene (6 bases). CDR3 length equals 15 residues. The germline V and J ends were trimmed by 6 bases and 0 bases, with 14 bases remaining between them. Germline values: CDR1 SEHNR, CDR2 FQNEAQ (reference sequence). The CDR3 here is CASRPTGPLNTEAFF. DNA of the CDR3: TGTGCCAGCAGACCGACAGGCCCCTTGAACACTGAAGCTTTCTTT.

The CDR3 spells CASSVGQGAGNTIYF. CDR3 nucleotides: TGTGCCAGCAGCGTAGGTCAGGGGGCTGGAAACACCATATATTTT. The V and J genes are TRBV9 and TRBJ1-3; 7 bases map to TRBD1. Germline-derived CDR1 and CDR2 are SGDLS and YYNGEE. CDR3 length: 15 amino acids. The V gene end was trimmed by 0 bases and the J gene end by 2 bases; junction bases not matched to a gene: 2.

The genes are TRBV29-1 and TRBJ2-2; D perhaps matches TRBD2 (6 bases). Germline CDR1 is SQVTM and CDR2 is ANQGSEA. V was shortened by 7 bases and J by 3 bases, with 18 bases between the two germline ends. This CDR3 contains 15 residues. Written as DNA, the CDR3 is TGCAGCGCCCGGCGGGGATGGCCCTACACCGGGGAGCTGTTTTTT. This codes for CSARRGWPYTGELFF.

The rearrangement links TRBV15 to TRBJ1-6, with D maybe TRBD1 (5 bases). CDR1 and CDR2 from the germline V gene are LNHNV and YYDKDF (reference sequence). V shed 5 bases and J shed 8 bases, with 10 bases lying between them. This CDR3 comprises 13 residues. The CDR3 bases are TGTGCCACCAGCCCCAGGGACGATTCACCCCTCCACTTT. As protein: CATSPRDDSPLHF.

CDR3 residues: CASSSTSQGAYEQYF. The CDR3, as DNA: TGTGCCAGCAGCTCGACTAGCCAGGGGGCCTACGAGCAGTACTTC. V and J are TRBV7-9 and TRBJ2-7; D is perhaps TRBD1 or TRBD2 (7 bases each). CDR1 is SEHNR, CDR2 FQNEAQ, per germline (reference sequence). CDR3 length equals 15 residues. V shed 4 bases and J shed 2 bases, with 15 bases lying between them.

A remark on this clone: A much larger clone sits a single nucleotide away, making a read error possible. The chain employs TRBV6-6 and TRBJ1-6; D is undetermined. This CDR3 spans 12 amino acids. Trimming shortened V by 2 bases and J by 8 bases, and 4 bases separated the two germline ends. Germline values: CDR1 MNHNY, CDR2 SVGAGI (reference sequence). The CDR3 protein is CASSYGDSPLHF. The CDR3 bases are TGTGCCAGCAGTTACGGGGATTCACCCCTCCACTTT.

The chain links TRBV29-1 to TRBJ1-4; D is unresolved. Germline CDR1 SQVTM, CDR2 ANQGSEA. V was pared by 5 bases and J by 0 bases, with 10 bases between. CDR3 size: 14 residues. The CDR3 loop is CSVLVFATNEKLFF. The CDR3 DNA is TGCAGCGTTTTAGTTTTTGCAACTAATGAAAAACTGTTTTTT.

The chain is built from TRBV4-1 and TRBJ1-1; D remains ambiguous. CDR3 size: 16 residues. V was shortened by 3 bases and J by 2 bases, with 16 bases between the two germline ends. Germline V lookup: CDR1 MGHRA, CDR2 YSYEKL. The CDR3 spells CASSHGISHGNTEAFF. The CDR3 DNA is TGCGCCAGCAGCCATGGAATATCCCATGGTAACACTGAAGCTTTCTTT.

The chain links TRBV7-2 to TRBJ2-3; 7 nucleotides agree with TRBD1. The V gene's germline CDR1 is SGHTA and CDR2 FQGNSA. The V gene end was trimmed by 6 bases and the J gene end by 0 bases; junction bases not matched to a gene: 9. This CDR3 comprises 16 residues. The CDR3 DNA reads TGTGCCAGCAGTCCCCTACAGGGGCGAAGCACAGATACGCAGTATTTT. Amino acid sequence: CASSPLQGRSTDTQYF.

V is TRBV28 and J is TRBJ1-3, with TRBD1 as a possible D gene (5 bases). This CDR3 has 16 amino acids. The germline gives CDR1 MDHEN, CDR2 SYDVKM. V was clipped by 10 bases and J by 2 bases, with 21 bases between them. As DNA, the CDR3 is TGTGCCACCCGAAGCCAGGGATCCGGTCCTGGAAACACCATATATTTT. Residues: CATRSQGSGPGNTIYF.

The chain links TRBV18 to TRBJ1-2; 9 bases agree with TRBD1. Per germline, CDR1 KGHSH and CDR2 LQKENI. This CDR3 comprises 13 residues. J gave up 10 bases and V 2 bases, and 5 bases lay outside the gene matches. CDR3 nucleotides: TGTGCCAGCTCACCAGGGACAGGGAGAGACTACACCTTC. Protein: CASSPGTGRDYTF.

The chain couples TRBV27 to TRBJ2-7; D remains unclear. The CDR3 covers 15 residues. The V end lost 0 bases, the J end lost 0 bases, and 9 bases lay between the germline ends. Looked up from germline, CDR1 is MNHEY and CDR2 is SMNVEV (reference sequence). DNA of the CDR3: TGTGCCAGCAGTTTATCCGGTTTTAGCTCCTACGAGCAGTACTTC. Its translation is CASSLSGFSSYEQYF.

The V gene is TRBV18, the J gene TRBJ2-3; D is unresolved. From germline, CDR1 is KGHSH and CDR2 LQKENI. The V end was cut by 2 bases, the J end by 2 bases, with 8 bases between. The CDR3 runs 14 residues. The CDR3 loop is CASSPMAATDTQYF. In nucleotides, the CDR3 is TGTGCCAGCTCACCAATGGCAGCCACAGATACGCAGTATTTT.

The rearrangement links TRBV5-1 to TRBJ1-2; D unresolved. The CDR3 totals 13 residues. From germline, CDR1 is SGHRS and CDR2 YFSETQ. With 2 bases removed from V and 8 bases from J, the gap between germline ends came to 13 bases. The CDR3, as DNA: TGCGCCAGCAGCTTTGAAGGCTTCTTGGGCTACACCTTC. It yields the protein CASSFEGFLGYTF.

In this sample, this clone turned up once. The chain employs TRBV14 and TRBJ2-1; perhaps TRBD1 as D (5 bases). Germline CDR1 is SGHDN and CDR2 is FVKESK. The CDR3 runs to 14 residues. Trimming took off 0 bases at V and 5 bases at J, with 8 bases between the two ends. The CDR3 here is CASSQEAGNNEQFF. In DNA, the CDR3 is TGTGCCAGCAGCCAAGAAGCAGGGAACAATGAGCAGTTCTTC.

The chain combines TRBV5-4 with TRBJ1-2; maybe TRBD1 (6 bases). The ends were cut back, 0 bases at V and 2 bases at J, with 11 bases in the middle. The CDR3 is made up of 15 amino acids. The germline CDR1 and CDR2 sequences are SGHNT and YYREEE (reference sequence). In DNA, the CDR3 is TGTGCCAGCAGCTTGGTCGGGGGGCGCAACTATGGCTACACCTTC. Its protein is CASSLVGGRNYGYTF.

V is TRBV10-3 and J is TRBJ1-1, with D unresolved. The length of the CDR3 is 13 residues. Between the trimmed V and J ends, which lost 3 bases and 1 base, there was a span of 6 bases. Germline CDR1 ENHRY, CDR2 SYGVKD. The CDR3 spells CAISDWGNTEAFF. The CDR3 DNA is TGTGCCATCAGTGATTGGGGGAACACTGAAGCTTTCTTT.

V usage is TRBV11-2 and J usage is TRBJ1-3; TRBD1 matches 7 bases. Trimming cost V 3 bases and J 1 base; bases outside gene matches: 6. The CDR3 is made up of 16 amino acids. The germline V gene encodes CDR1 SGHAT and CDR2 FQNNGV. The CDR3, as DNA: TGTGCCAGCAGCTTCGCGGACAGGATATCTGGAAACACCATATATTTT. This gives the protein CASSFADRISGNTIYF.

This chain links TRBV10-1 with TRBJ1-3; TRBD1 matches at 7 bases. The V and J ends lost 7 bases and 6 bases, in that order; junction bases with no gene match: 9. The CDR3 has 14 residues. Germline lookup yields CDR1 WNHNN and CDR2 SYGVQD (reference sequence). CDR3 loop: CASTSGTDPNTIYF. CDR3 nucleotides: TGCGCCAGCACCTCCGGGACAGACCCAAACACCATATATTTT.

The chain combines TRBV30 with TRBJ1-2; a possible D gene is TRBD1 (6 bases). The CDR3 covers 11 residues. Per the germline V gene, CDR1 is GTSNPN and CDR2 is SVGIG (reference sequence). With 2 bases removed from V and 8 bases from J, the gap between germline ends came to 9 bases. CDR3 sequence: CAWSTGHGYTF. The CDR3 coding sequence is TGTGCCTGGAGTACAGGGCACGGCTACACCTTC.

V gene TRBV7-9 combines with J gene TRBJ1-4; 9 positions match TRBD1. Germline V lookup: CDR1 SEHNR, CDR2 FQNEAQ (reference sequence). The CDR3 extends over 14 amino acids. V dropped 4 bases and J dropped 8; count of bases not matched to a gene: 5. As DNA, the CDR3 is TGTGCCAGCAGCTCCTCCGGGACAGGGGAAAAACTGTTTTTT. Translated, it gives CASSSSGTGEKLFF.

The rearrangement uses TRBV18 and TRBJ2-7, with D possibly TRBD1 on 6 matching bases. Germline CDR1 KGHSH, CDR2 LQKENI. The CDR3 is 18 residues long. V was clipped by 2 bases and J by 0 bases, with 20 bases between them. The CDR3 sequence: CASSPLVSWQGSSYEQYV. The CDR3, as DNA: TGTGCCAGCTCACCATTGGTATCTTGGCAGGGGAGCTCCTACGAGCAGTACGTC.